This TCR beta chain comes out of a study of patients and donors after allogeneic stem cell transplantation. Germline loops: CDR1 LGHNA, CDR2 YNFKEQ. Deletions cut 1 base from V and 0 bases from J, with 10 bases between. The CDR3 has 15 amino acids. TCRdb itself ran the RT-PCR reads through MiXCR, one entry per CDR3 protein. The table shows 400,000 to 500,000 distinct CDR3 sequences, with approximately 16% occurring only once. This clonotype turned up a few times. The chain carries TRBV4-2 and TRBJ2-7; D is unclear. Material for sequencing was blood, either unsorted or a sorted T cell fraction (not recorded which). This sequence was found in a human donor who was either an allogeneic HSCT recipient or a stem cell or donor lymphocyte infusion donor (not recorded which). It is not recorded whose cells these are; they may come from a transplant donor. The CDR3 loop is CASSQGAAHSYEQYF. In DNA form, the CDR3 reads TGTGCCAGCAGCCAAGGAGCTGCGCACTCCTACGAGCAGTACTTC.